Following are 19 T cell receptor beta chains from one sample sequenced in a study of T cells in women clearing cervical HPV infection. Generated by immunoSEQ multiplex PCR, the TCRdb table keeps only in-frame clones and is missing some. The repertoire table contains about 22,000 clones. Sequenced material: blood buffy coat. The receptors originated from a woman aged 18-69 years with a cervical HPV16 infection that either progressed to CIN3+ or cleared (not recorded which).

Of note for this clone: The missing CDR3 end, 3 residues past where the read stops, is filled in from the germline J gene. This chain uses TRBV29-1 with TRBJ1-2; possibly TRBD1 for D (5 bases). The CDR3 length is 13 residues. Germline CDR1 SQVTM, CDR2 ANQGSEA. V lost 4 bases and J lost 2, with 11 bases in between. The CDR3 here is CSVVGHSNYGYTF. The sequenced CDR3 bases are TGCAGCGTTGTGGGGCATAGCAACTATGGC. Based on the CDR3 plus reference TRBV29-1 and TRBJ1-2, the full variable domain is SAVISQKPSRDICQRGTSLTIQCQVDSQVTMMFWYRQQPGQSLTLIATANQGSEATYESGFVIDKFPISRPNLTFSTLTVSNMSPEDSSIYLCSVVGHSNYGYTFGSGTRLTVV.

As for this clone: The CDR3 end falls 3 residues outside the read, so it is completed with the germline J gene. This chain connects TRBV20-1 to TRBJ1-5, with a tentative D call TRBD1 (5 bases). Looked up from germline, CDR1 is DFQATT and CDR2 is SNEGSKA (reference sequence). Trimming shortened V by 4 bases and J by 3 bases, and 10 bases separated the two germline ends. The CDR3 runs to 13 residues. CDR3 DNA, as far as it was read: TGCAGTGCTACCAGGGAGGACAATCAGCCC. Translating it yields CSATREDNQP. The complete CDR3 protein is CSATREDNQPQHF.

Note on this clone: The DNA ends 3 residues before the CDR3 does, and the rest of the CDR3 is filled in from the germline J gene. The chain uses TRBV7-2 and TRBJ2-1, with 8 bases that match TRBD2. V shed 4 bases, J shed 6 bases, and the junction held 8 bases outside the gene matches. The CDR3 extends over 15 amino acids. Germline-derived CDR1 and CDR2 are SGHTA and FQGNSA. The DNA read from the CDR3 is TGTGCCAGCAGCTCCTTAGCGGGACCAGGCAATGAG. Residues: CASSSLAGPGNE. The full CDR3 reads CASSSLAGPGNEQFF.

Remarks on this clone: The sequence runs out 3 residues before the end of the CDR3; the remainder is reconstructed from the germline J gene. The chain carries TRBV7-9 and TRBJ2-1; 10 bases are a match to TRBD2. Germline CDR1 and CDR2: SEHNR and FQNEAQ (reference sequence). This CDR3 is built from 15 residues. V lost 6 bases to trimming and J lost 7 bases; unmatched junction nucleotides: 9. Here the CDR3 reads CASRHTSGMVNEQFF. The covered CDR3 bases are TGTGCCAGCAGGCACACTAGCGGGATGGTGAATGAG.

Worth noting for this clone: The read finishes 3 residues shy of the CDR3 end, and the germline J gene is used to complete it. The chain recombines TRBV12-3 or TRBV12-4 with TRBJ2-7, with D possibly TRBD2 on 6 matching bases. Deletions cut 5 bases from V and 4 bases from J, with 15 bases between. This CDR3 has 14 residues. CDR3 amino acids: CASSRSGLPYEQYF. CDR3 bases read: TGTGCCAGCAGTCGCTCGGGACTCCCTTACGAG.

A word on this clone: The CDR3 end falls 3 residues outside the read, so it is completed with the germline J gene. J is TRBJ2-3 and V is TRBV7-9; weak D call: TRBD1 (6 bases). The germline V gene has CDR1 SEHNR and CDR2 FQNEAQ (reference sequence). There are 15 residues in the CDR3. The CDR3 region is CASSLKWTAQETQYF. The sequenced part of the CDR3 DNA is TGTGCCAGCAGCTTAAAGTGGACAGCCCAAGAGACG.

Remarks on this clone: With the read ending 3 residues before the CDR3 end, the germline J gene is used to fill in that end. The rearrangement uses TRBV20-1 and TRBJ2-2, with D possibly TRBD1 on 6 matching bases. Germline V gene sequence: CDR1 DFQATT, CDR2 SNEGSKA (reference sequence). The CDR3 runs to 15 residues. The CDR3 sequence is CSARTVTGTNSPLFF. The covered CDR3 bases are TGCAGTGCCCGGACAGTTACGGGGACAAATTCACCG.

As to this clone: Sequencing ends 3 residues short of the CDR3 end; the germline J gene provides the rest. The chain couples TRBV10-3 to TRBJ1-2; tentatively, D is TRBD1 (5 bases). The CDR3 runs to 14 residues. Germline V gene lookup returns CDR1 ENHRY and CDR2 SYGVKD. V lost 8 bases, J lost 4 bases, and 17 bases lay in between. The chain's CDR3 is CAIPGPGWGYGYTF. The CDR3 bases that were read are TGTGCCATCCCAGGGCCAGGCTGGGGCTATGGC.

A note on this clone: From the germline J gene comes the end of the CDR3, since the read stops 3 residues before it. The V and J genes are TRBV7-9 and TRBJ2-7, with D unclear. The CDR3 is made up of 12 amino acids. CDR1 SEHNR and CDR2 FQNEAQ come from the germline V gene (reference sequence). Between the trimmed V and J ends, which lost 1 base and 6 bases, there was a span of 7 bases. Partial CDR3 DNA: TGTGCCAGCAGCTTAGATCCACTCGAG. It translates to CASSLDPLE. The whole CDR3 is CASSLDPLEQYF.

As regards this clone: The read ends 3 residues before the CDR3 terminus; that terminus is restored from the germline J gene. This sequence joins TRBV19 and TRBJ1-5, with 9 bases matching TRBD1. The ends lost 3 bases at V and 5 bases at J; junction bases unmatched: 5. The CDR3 runs 15 residues. Germline V lookup: CDR1 LNHDA, CDR2 SQIVND (reference sequence). CDR3 sequence reads: CASSIGGTGYQPQHF. The CDR3 bases that were read are TGTGCCAGTAGTATTGGCGGGACAGGGTATCAGCCC.

CDR3 amino acids: CASSRDIERTNYGYTF. The CDR3 DNA, read in part, is TGTGCCAGTAGTAGGGACATAGAGAGGACTAACTATGGC. The chain couples TRBV19 to TRBJ1-2; possible D gene TRBD1, 6 bases. The DNA ends 3 residues before the CDR3 does, and the rest of the CDR3 is filled in from the germline J gene. The CDR3 covers 16 residues. CDR1 is LNHDA, CDR2 SQIVND, per germline (reference sequence). Trimming pared 4 bases from V and 0 bases from J, leaving 15 bases between.

In the case of this clone: Read data end 3 residues before the CDR3 end; the end is taken from the germline J gene. The chain employs TRBV5-1 and TRBJ2-3; 16 bases map to TRBD2. Germline V gives CDR1 SGHRS, CDR2 YFSETQ. The CDR3 totals 17 residues. V trimming: 4 bases; J trimming: 2 bases; junction bases outside the gene matches: 4. The CDR3 loop reads CASSPGTSGGATDTQYF. The sequenced part of the CDR3 DNA is TGCGCCAGCAGCCCCGGGACTAGCGGGGGGGCCACAGATACG. Combining the CDR3 with reference TRBV5-1 and TRBJ2-3 gives the whole variable domain KAGVTQTPRYLIKTRGQQVTLSCSPISGHRSVSWYQQTPGQGLQFLFEYFSETQRNKGNFPGRFSGRQFSNSRSEMNVSTLELGDSALYLCASSPGTSGGATDTQYFGPGTRLTVL.

Details on this clone: The CDR3 goes on 3 residues after the read ends, and that part is filled in from the germline J gene. The chain is built from TRBV3-1 (or the pseudogene TRBV3-2) and TRBJ2-7; D is uncertain. Germline-derived CDR1 and CDR2 are LGHDT and YNNKEL (reference sequence). The CDR3 totals 14 residues. The germline V and J ends were trimmed by 0 bases and 3 bases, with 9 bases remaining between them. This CDR3 is CASSQDGGNYEQYF. The sequenced CDR3 bases are TGTGCCAGCAGCCAAGACGGTGGTAACTACGAG.

Worth noting for this clone: Read coverage stops 3 residues before the CDR3 terminus; the germline J gene supplies the remainder. V is TRBV4-1 and J is TRBJ2-4, with D possibly matching TRBD1 (5 bases). V was pared by 4 bases and J by 4 bases, with 14 bases between. This CDR3 is built from 15 residues. Germline-derived CDR1 and CDR2 are MGHRA and YSYEKL. CDR3 DNA (partial): TGCGCCAGCAGCCTGGGGCCTTCAGCGAAAAACATT. Translated: CASSLGPSAKNI. The full-length CDR3 reads as CASSLGPSAKNIQYF.

About this clone: The read falls 3 residues short of the CDR3 end, and the missing part is taken from the germline J gene. This chain links TRBV12-3 or TRBV12-4 with TRBJ2-1, with 7 bases that match TRBD2. Trimming at V came to 4 bases and at J to 4 bases, leaving 7 bases not matched to a gene. This CDR3 region has 15 residues. The part of the CDR3 DNA that was read is TGTGCCAGCAGTTCTCGGGGGGTTGCGTACAATGAG. Encoded protein: CASSSRGVAYNE. The full CDR3 reads CASSSRGVAYNEQFF.

Of note for this clone: Sequencing ends 3 residues short of the CDR3 end; the germline J gene provides the rest. The chain carries TRBV9 and TRBJ2-3, with 9 bases identical to TRBD2. V shed 1 base and J 2 bases; nucleotides not matched to a gene: 2. The CDR3 sequence is 15 residues long. CDR1 is SGDLS and CDR2 is YYNGEE in the germline V gene. The part of the CDR3 DNA that was read is TGTGCCAGCAGCGTACTAGCGGGGCACACAGATACG. It is translated as CASSVLAGHTDT. The entire CDR3 is CASSVLAGHTDTQYF. Combining the CDR3 with reference TRBV9 and TRBJ2-3 gives the whole variable domain DSGVTQTPKHLITATGQRVTLRCSPRSGDLSVYWYQQSLDQGLQFLIQYYNGEERAKGNILERFSAQQFPDLHSELNLSSLELGDSALYFCASSVLAGHTDTQYFGPGTRLTVL.

Details on this clone: The CDR3 extends 3 residues past the end of the read, so its final part is completed from the germline J gene. The chain has TRBV19 and TRBJ1-1; D might be TRBD1 (6 bases). Trimming removed 7 bases from V and 1 base from J, with 22 bases in between. The CDR3 is 17 amino acids. From germline, CDR1 is LNHDA and CDR2 SQIVND (reference sequence). The part of the CDR3 DNA that was read is TGTGCCAGTACCCAAGGGGGACGGGACCTACCGAACACTGAA. The encoded protein is CASTQGGRDLPNTE. The full CDR3 sequence reads CASTQGGRDLPNTEAFF.

Worth noting for this clone: The read terminates 3 residues before the CDR3 end, so the remaining end is supplied by the germline J gene. This chain joins TRBV11-2 and TRBJ1-1; a possible D gene is TRBD1 (5 bases). The germline CDR1 and CDR2 sequences are SGHAT and FQNNGV. The CDR3 extends over 13 amino acids. CDR3 sequence: CASSPELWGEAFF. The sequenced part of the CDR3 DNA is TGTGCCAGCAGCCCCGAGCTGTGGGGCGAA.

Incomplete CDR3 DNA: TGTGCCAGCTCACGGGGACAGGGGGCCTCCGAC. Its translation: CASSRGQGASD. The entire CDR3 protein reads CASSRGQGASDYTF. The chain links TRBV18 to TRBJ1-2; 12 bases align to TRBD1. The CDR3 extends 3 residues past the end of the read, so its final part is completed from the germline J gene. The germline gives CDR1 KGHSH, CDR2 LQKENI. CDR3 length: 14 amino acids.